The 21 T cell receptor beta chains given below trace back to one sample, sequenced in a study of T cell repertoires and HLA-DP antigens. Clones were read by immunoSEQ multiplex PCR, and TCRdb kept only the in-frame ones, dropping some. The sample shows more than 90,000 clones, 85% to 95% of them seen only once. No antigen is known for these receptors. The sequenced material came from CD4+ T cells from PBMCs. Receptors originate from a woman between 18 and 29 years old in good health and CMV-seronegative.

This rearrangement joins TRBV2 to TRBJ1-4; 8 bases match TRBD1. V trimming: 0 bases; J trimming: 5 bases; junction bases outside the gene matches: 2. Germline V gives CDR1 SNHLY, CDR2 FYNNEI. The CDR3 runs to 15 residues. The DNA of the CDR3 is TGTGCCAGCAGTGAAGCGGGACAGGTGAATGAAAAACTGTTTTTT. It is translated as CASSEAGQVNEKLFF.

The chain carries TRBV6-1 and TRBJ2-7, with D tentatively TRBD1 or TRBD2 (5 bases each). Trimming cost V 6 bases and J 0 bases, with 9 bases left between them. The CDR3 has 13 amino acids. CDR1 is MNHNS, CDR2 SASEGT, per germline. CDR3 sequence reads: CASRRDGSYEQYF. The CDR3 DNA is TGTGCCAGCAGAAGGGACGGCTCCTACGAGCAGTACTTC.

V is TRBV7-3 and J is TRBJ2-3; D might be TRBD2 (6 bases). Germline values: CDR1 SGHTA, CDR2 FQGTGA. The CDR3 extends over 13 amino acids. The germline V and J ends were trimmed by 5 bases and 6 bases, with 12 bases remaining between them. The CDR3 loop reads CASSPRDFDTQYF. The CDR3 coding sequence is TGTGCCAGCAGCCCCCGGGACTTTGATACGCAGTATTTT.

The chain couples TRBV18 to TRBJ1-3, with D possibly matching TRBD1 (6 bases). Per the germline V gene, CDR1 is KGHSH and CDR2 is LQKENI. CDR3 length equals 14 residues. Trimming removed 4 bases from V and 2 bases from J, with 9 bases in between. CDR3 bases: TGTGCCAGCTCACTGGGGGCGCCTGGAAACACCATATATTTT. Its translation is CASSLGAPGNTIYF.

The rearrangement links TRBV7-3 to TRBJ2-7, with 7 bases lining up with TRBD2. The V segment lost 2 bases and the J segment 5 bases; nucleotides outside the gene matches: 3. Germline assignment: CDR1 SGHTA and CDR2 FQGTGA. The CDR3 length is 13 residues. The CDR3 reads CASSLSSGNEQYF. CDR3 nucleotides: TGTGCCAGCAGCTTATCTAGCGGCAACGAGCAGTACTTC.

This chain connects TRBV18 to TRBJ1-1; possibly TRBD1 for D (5 bases). The ends were cut back, 6 bases at V and 5 bases at J, with 16 bases in the middle. The CDR3 is made up of 14 amino acids. CDR1 and CDR2 from the germline V gene are KGHSH and LQKENI. In DNA form, the CDR3 reads TGTGCCAGCTCCCCGTGGCGGGAGGGGACTGAAGCTTTCTTT. It encodes CASSPWREGTEAFF.

The V call is TRBV18, the J call TRBJ1-5; 8 bases are shared with TRBD1. Germline CDR1 is KGHSH and CDR2 is LQKENI. This CDR3 comprises 14 residues. J was trimmed by 6 bases and V by 3 bases; bases with no gene match: 4. CDR3 residues: CASSPSTGVQPQHF. In DNA, the CDR3 is TGTGCCAGCTCACCTTCGACAGGGGTTCAGCCCCAGCATTTT.

CDR3 sequence reads: CASSGGLAGTIGEQFF. In DNA, the CDR3 is TGTGCCAGCAGTGGGGGACTAGCGGGGACGATAGGTGAGCAGTTCTTC. The chain combines TRBV6-6 with TRBJ2-1; 13 positions match TRBD2. V dropped 5 bases and J dropped 9; count of bases not matched to a gene: 10. Germline V gene sequence: CDR1 MNHNY, CDR2 SVGAGI (reference sequence). This CDR3 is built from 16 residues.

The chain joins TRBV6-5 to TRBJ2-1; TRBD1 matches at 12 bases. The CDR3 sequence is 15 residues long. V gave up 2 bases and J gave up 8 bases; unmatched junction bases: 4. CDR1 and CDR2 (germline): MNHEY, SVGAGI. The CDR3 loop is CASSYRDRGQYEQFF. DNA of the CDR3: TGTGCCAGCAGTTACAGGGACAGGGGGCAATATGAGCAGTTCTTC.

The rearrangement uses TRBV7-2 and TRBJ2-3; 9 nucleotides line up with TRBD2. The V gene's germline CDR1 is SGHTA and CDR2 FQGNSA. The CDR3 runs to 16 residues. With 2 bases clipped from V and 3 bases from J, the junction kept 6 bases outside the gene matches. The CDR3 reads CASSLRWRGGTDTQYF. The CDR3 coding sequence is TGTGCCAGCAGCTTAAGGTGGCGGGGGGGTACAGATACGCAGTATTTT.

The chain joins TRBV28 to TRBJ2-7; D is unresolved. V dropped 3 bases and J dropped 4 bases, with 4 bases sitting between them. The CDR3 is 11 residues long. Germline values: CDR1 MDHEN, CDR2 SYDVKM. CDR3 in amino acids: CASSLEYEQYF. The CDR3 nucleotides are TGTGCCAGCAGTTTGGAATACGAGCAGTACTTC.

The chain employs TRBV7-2 and TRBJ2-5; D call uncertain. The germline CDR1 and CDR2 sequences are SGHTA and FQGNSA. V was shortened by 2 bases and J by 5 bases, with 9 bases between the two germline ends. The length of the CDR3 is 13 residues. CDR3: CASSLLASETQYF. CDR3 sequence (DNA): TGTGCCAGCAGCTTATTAGCTTCGGAGACCCAGTACTTC.

The chain carries TRBV27 and TRBJ2-1; 13 bases line up with TRBD2. The J segment lost 7 bases and the V segment lost 5 bases, leaving 8 bases of the junction unmatched. CDR3 length equals 16 residues. CDR1 MNHEY and CDR2 SMNVEV come from the germline V gene (reference sequence). CDR3 nucleotides: TGTGCCAGCAGTCTCAGACTAGCGGGAGGCACGAATGAGCAGTTCTTC. It is translated as CASSLRLAGGTNEQFF.

This chain links TRBV6-5 with TRBJ2-3, with unresolved D. Germline CDR1 is MNHEY and CDR2 is SVGAGI. Trimming took off 6 bases at V and 6 bases at J, with 7 bases between the two ends. The CDR3 loop spans 11 amino acids. The CDR3 DNA is TGTGCCAGCAGGCGTAAGGATACGCAGTATTTT. It is translated as CASRRKDTQYF.

CDR3 residues: CASRSGRGQETQYF. CDR3 in DNA: TGCGCCAGCAGGTCGGGGCGGGGTCAAGAGACCCAGTACTTC. This chain uses TRBV5-1 with TRBJ2-5; D is perhaps TRBD2 (6 bases). The V gene's germline CDR1 is SGHRS and CDR2 YFSETQ. With 5 bases removed from V and 2 bases from J, the gap between germline ends came to 13 bases. The CDR3 consists of 14 residues. The complete variable domain, with remaining parts taken from reference TRBV5-1 and TRBJ2-5, reads KAGVTQTPRYLIKTRGQQVTLSCSPISGHRSVSWYQQTPGQGLQFLFEYFSETQRNKGNFPGRFSGRQFSNSRSEMNVSTLELGDSALYLCASRSGRGQETQYFGPGTRLLVL.

This chain links TRBV5-6 with TRBJ1-1, with D uncertain. The CDR3 length is 15 residues. Trimming took 2 bases from V and 5 from J, leaving 16 bases between them. The V gene's germline CDR1 is SGHDT and CDR2 YYEEEE. CDR3 sequence reads: CASSFGSTWGTEAFF. In nucleotides, the CDR3 is TGTGCCAGCAGCTTTGGGTCTACGTGGGGTACTGAAGCTTTCTTT.

V usage is TRBV19 and J usage is TRBJ2-1, with D possibly TRBD2 on 6 matching bases. Trimming cost V 7 bases and J 0 bases, with 13 bases left between them. The V gene's germline CDR1 is LNHDA and CDR2 SQIVND (reference sequence). The CDR3 is made up of 15 amino acids. CDR3 in amino acids: CASKVGGISYNEQFF. As DNA, the CDR3 is TGTGCCAGTAAGGTTGGCGGGATCTCCTACAATGAGCAGTTCTTC.

The chain is built from TRBV11-2 and TRBJ1-5; tentative D call: TRBD1 (6 bases). Germline values: CDR1 SGHAT, CDR2 FQNNGV. Trimming took 4 bases from V and 5 from J, leaving 9 bases between them. The CDR3 has 13 amino acids. Here the CDR3 reads CASSSGEHQPQHF. CDR3 coding DNA: TGTGCCAGCAGCTCAGGGGAGCATCAGCCCCAGCATTTT.

V and J are TRBV6-1 and TRBJ2-3, with D possibly matching TRBD2 (5 bases). There are 15 residues in the CDR3. Trimming removed 4 bases at V and 0 bases at J, with 11 bases between. Germline CDR1 reads MNHNS; CDR2 reads SASEGT. This CDR3 is CASSVEGTSTDTQYF. Written as DNA, the CDR3 is TGTGCCAGCAGTGTAGAGGGCACTAGCACAGATACGCAGTATTTT.

The V call is TRBV2, the J call TRBJ1-4, with D perhaps matching TRBD1 (5 bases). Germline loops: CDR1 SNHLY, CDR2 FYNNEI. The CDR3 is 12 amino acids. V was pared by 7 bases and J by 12 bases, with 15 bases between. The CDR3 spells CASTRTRGELFF. The CDR3 DNA reads TGTGCCAGCACTCGAACGCGGGGGGAACTGTTTTTT. Together with reference TRBV2 and TRBJ1-4, the CDR3 gives the full variable domain: EPEVTQTPSHQVTQMGQEVILRCVPISNHLYFYWYRQILGQKVEFLVSFYNNEISEKSEIFDDQFSVERPDGSNFTLKIRSTKLEDSAMYFCASTRTRGELFFGSGTQLSVL.

The V call is TRBV19, the J call TRBJ2-1; 7 nucleotides agree with TRBD2. CDR1 and CDR2 (germline): LNHDA, SQIVND (reference sequence). V lost 6 bases and J lost 0; bases outside the gene matches: 14. The CDR3 contains 18 residues. CDR3 residues: CASSPMLGRGSSYNEQFF. The DNA for the CDR3 is TGTGCCAGTAGCCCAATGTTGGGGCGGGGGAGCTCCTACAATGAGCAGTTCTTC.